One and the same sample provided the 30 T cell receptor beta chains below, sequenced in a study of blood T cell repertoires in COVID-19. This table comes from immunoSEQ multiplex PCR, and its TCRdb copy is limited to in-frame clones, with some not included. The table records just over 350,000 clones, about 90% of them present only once. Sample: PBMCs or T cells enriched from blood (not recorded which). The receptor set was obtained from a woman aged 25 to 39 who had recovered from COVID-19.

The chain uses TRBV28 and TRBJ2-7, with TRBD1 identical over 8 bases. The germline V gene encodes CDR1 MDHEN and CDR2 SYDVKM. This CDR3 region has 13 residues. With 6 bases clipped from V and 3 bases from J, the junction kept 4 bases outside the gene matches. DNA of the CDR3: TGTGCCAGCAGGTGGGGGACAGGCTACGAGCAGTACTTC. It yields the protein CASRWGTGYEQYF.

As for this clone: The sample contains more than one DNA sequence encoding this CDR3. The chain joins TRBV7-2 to TRBJ1-2; 8 bases align to TRBD1. CDR1 and CDR2 (germline): SGHTA, FQGNSA. V trimming: 5 bases; J trimming: 8 bases; junction bases outside the gene matches: 7. CDR3 size: 13 residues. The CDR3 spells CASSAGQGYGYTF. The CDR3 bases are TGTGCCAGCAGCGCAGGACAGGGCTACGGCTACACCTTC.

The chain joins TRBV5-4 to TRBJ1-2, with D possibly TRBD1 on 5 matching bases. Germline CDR1 reads SGHNT; CDR2 reads YYREEE (reference sequence). The ends were cut back, 1 base at V and 7 bases at J, with 11 bases in the middle. The CDR3 loop spans 13 amino acids. In nucleotides, the CDR3 is TGTGCCAGCAGCTTGTCCCAGGGATCTGGCTACACCTTC. Amino acids: CASSLSQGSGYTF.

The chain links TRBV18 to TRBJ2-5; 7 bases align to TRBD1. After removal of 3 bases from V and 5 bases from J, the junction contained 3 bases not matched to a gene. The length of the CDR3 is 13 residues. The germline V gene has CDR1 KGHSH and CDR2 LQKENI. CDR3 loop: CASSPTGTETQYF. CDR3 coding DNA: TGTGCCAGCTCACCGACAGGGACGGAGACCCAGTACTTC.

This chain uses TRBV9 with TRBJ1-3; a weak D match, TRBD1 (6 bases). The CDR3 length is 15 residues. V lost 0 bases, J lost 4 bases, and 11 bases lay in between. Germline V gives CDR1 SGDLS, CDR2 YYNGEE. CDR3: CASSVEQGGGNTIYF. The CDR3 bases are TGTGCCAGCAGCGTAGAACAGGGCGGGGGAAACACCATATATTTT. Together with reference TRBV9 and TRBJ1-3, the CDR3 gives the full variable domain: DSGVTQTPKHLITATGQRVTLRCSPRSGDLSVYWYQQSLDQGLQFLIQYYNGEERAKGNILERFSAQQFPDLHSELNLSSLELGDSALYFCASSVEQGGGNTIYFGEGSWLTVV.

This chain joins TRBV9 and TRBJ2-7, with 13 nucleotides matching TRBD2. After removal of 4 bases from V and 5 bases from J, the junction contained 3 bases not matched to a gene. From germline, CDR1 is SGDLS and CDR2 YYNGEE. The CDR3 runs to 14 residues. The CDR3 DNA reads as TGTGCCAGCAGCTCGGGACTAGCGGGAAACGAGCAGTACTTC. It codes for CASSSGLAGNEQYF.

The V call is TRBV11-2, the J call TRBJ1-6; D might be TRBD1 (5 bases). Trimming cost V 8 bases and J 2 bases, with 10 bases left between them. The CDR3 has 14 amino acids. Germline V gene data show CDR1 as SGHAT and CDR2 as FQNNGV. CDR3 in amino acids: CASSLGAYNSPLHF. DNA for the CDR3: TGTGCCAGCTCGCTAGGGGCCTATAATTCACCCCTCCACTTT.

The chain links TRBV4-1 to TRBJ2-1, with 11 bases fitting TRBD2. CDR1 is MGHRA, CDR2 YSYEKL, per germline. The ends lost 1 base at V and 2 bases at J; junction bases unmatched: 16. This CDR3 comprises 21 residues. The CDR3 is CASSQGKIAGGLRITYNEQFF. The CDR3 bases are TGCGCCAGCAGCCAAGGGAAAATAGCGGGGGGGCTCCGGATAACCTACAATGAGCAGTTCTTC.

The chain joins TRBV9 to TRBJ1-6; the D gene is possibly TRBD1 (6 bases). Germline V gene data show CDR1 as SGDLS and CDR2 as YYNGEE. With 0 bases removed from V and 4 bases from J, the gap between germline ends came to 8 bases. The CDR3 spans 15 residues. The CDR3 loop reads CASSVDQGYNSPLHF. The DNA of the CDR3 is TGTGCCAGCAGCGTAGATCAGGGGTATAATTCACCCCTCCACTTT.

This clone was found a few times. V and J are TRBV2 and TRBJ2-7; TRBD1 matches 8 bases. Unmatched junction bases numbered 15, after V lost 5 bases and J lost 3 bases. The CDR3 extends over 17 amino acids. Germline loops: CDR1 SNHLY, CDR2 FYNNEI. The CDR3 DNA reads TGTGCCAGCAGTTTGTGGGACAGGCCAAGTCCCGGCTACGAGCAGTACTTC. It translates to CASSLWDRPSPGYEQYF.

This chain links TRBV12-3 or TRBV12-4 with TRBJ2-5; perhaps TRBD1 as D (7 bases). V was pared by 7 bases and J by 4 bases, with 10 bases between. The CDR3 is 12 residues long. The CDR3 bases are TGTGCCAGCACAGGGGGGCGAGAGACCCAGTACTTC. Its translation is CASTGGRETQYF.

This sequence joins TRBV2 and TRBJ1-4; tentatively, D is TRBD1 (6 bases). Germline V gives CDR1 SNHLY, CDR2 FYNNEI. There are 15 residues in the CDR3. V shed 4 bases and J shed 4 bases, with 13 bases lying between them. CDR3 sequence (DNA): TGTGCCAGCAGTGGCCAGACAGGAAATAATGAAAAACTGTTTTTT. Protein sequence: CASSGQTGNNEKLFF. Drawing the rest from reference TRBV2 and TRBJ1-4, the complete variable domain is EPEVTQTPSHQVTQMGQEVILRCVPISNHLYFYWYRQILGQKVEFLVSFYNNEISEKSEIFDDQFSVERPDGSNFTLKIRSTKLEDSAMYFCASSGQTGNNEKLFFGSGTQLSVL.

CDR3 nucleotides: TGTGCCAGTCGGTATCGCCAGACAGGGAACGAGCAGTACTTC. It specifies CASRYRQTGNEQYF. The chain is built from TRBV5-8 and TRBJ2-7, with 7 bases fitting TRBD1. Germline V lookup: CDR1 SGHTS, CDR2 YDEGEE. V was clipped by 8 bases and J by 5 bases; unmatched bases: 13. This CDR3 spans 14 amino acids. Variable domain in full (rest from reference TRBV5-8 and TRBJ2-7): EAGVTQSPTHLIKTRGQQATLRCSPISGHTSVYWYQQALGLGLQFLLWYDEGEERNRGNFPPRFSGRQFPNYSSELNVNALELEDSALYLCASRYRQTGNEQYFGPGTRLTVT.

The V call is TRBV2, the J call TRBJ1-4; 8 bases fit TRBD1. Germline lookup yields CDR1 SNHLY and CDR2 FYNNEI. The CDR3 totals 14 residues. CDR3 amino acids: CATGARMGNEKLFF. CDR3 bases: TGTGCGACAGGGGCCCGTATGGGGAATGAAAAACTGTTTTTT. The whole variable domain, remainder taken from reference TRBV2 and TRBJ1-4, is EPEVTQTPSHQVTQMGQEVILRCVPISNHLYFYWYRQILGQKVEFLVSFYNNEISEKSEIFDDQFSVERPDGSNFTLKIRSTKLEDSAMYFCATGARMGNEKLFFGSGTQLSVL.

This chain connects TRBV2 to TRBJ2-7; the match to TRBD2 covers 13 bases. The CDR3 has 16 residues. V lost 4 bases, J lost 2 bases, and 5 bases stayed unmatched. Germline V lookup: CDR1 SNHLY, CDR2 FYNNEI. Written as DNA, the CDR3 is TGTGCCAGCAGTGGGACTAGCGGGAGAGTCGCCTACGAGCAGTACTTC. Its protein product is CASSGTSGRVAYEQYF.

The rearrangement joins TRBV6-5 to TRBJ2-3, with TRBD2 identical over 7 bases. The CDR3 runs to 14 residues. The ends lost 8 bases at V and 3 bases at J; junction bases unmatched: 8. Per germline, CDR1 MNHEY and CDR2 SVGAGI. The CDR3 DNA reads as TGTGCCAGCGCGGTGCGGGGGAGGACAGATACGCAGTATTTT. Translated: CASAVRGRTDTQYF.

This clone was observed a handful of times. This chain joins TRBV4-1 and TRBJ2-2; perhaps TRBD1 as D (5 bases). CDR3 length: 16 residues. Looked up from germline, CDR1 is MGHRA and CDR2 is YSYEKL. V was shortened by 1 base and J by 4 bases, with 13 bases between the two germline ends. This CDR3 reads CASSQALQGSTGELFF. CDR3 coding DNA: TGCGCCAGCAGCCAAGCGTTGCAGGGATCCACCGGGGAGCTGTTTTTT.

The rearrangement uses TRBV29-1 and TRBJ1-4; 10 bases line up with TRBD1. There are 14 residues in the CDR3. J lost 7 bases, V lost 6 bases, and 8 bases had no gene match. The germline V gene has CDR1 SQVTM and CDR2 ANQGSEA. As DNA, the CDR3 is TGCAGCGTAGCCCCCGGGACAGGGGTTGAAAAACTGTTTTTT. Residues: CSVAPGTGVEKLFF.

This clone was recorded only once. V is TRBV21-1 and J is TRBJ2-5; the D segment call TRBD2 is taken from the table without a DNA check. TRBV21-1 is labeled a pseudogene. The CDR3 is 14 amino acids. The CDR3 coding sequence is TGTGCCAGCAGCAAAGCACCGGAGGCTAAGACCCAGTACTTC. Amino acid sequence: CASSKAPEAKTQYF.

The J gene is TRBJ2-5, the V gene TRBV19; 8 nucleotides line up with TRBD1. This CDR3 region has 15 residues. Trimming removed 4 bases from V and 0 bases from J; junction bases left unmatched: 4. CDR1 is LNHDA and CDR2 is SQIVND in the germline V gene (reference sequence). CDR3 bases: TGTGCCAGTAGTACAGGACAGGGATACCAAGAGACCCAGTACTTC. Its protein is CASSTGQGYQETQYF.

The chain couples TRBV11-2 to TRBJ2-5; TRBD2 aligns across 8 bases. This CDR3 contains 16 residues. Per germline, CDR1 SGHAT and CDR2 FQNNGV. Trimming took 0 bases from V and 4 from J; bases not matched to a gene: 7. The CDR3 region has the DNA TGTGCCAGCAGCTTAGAGGGTAGCGGGGTAGGAGAGACCCAGTACTTC. This sequence encodes CASSLEGSGVGETQYF.

The chain links TRBV28 to TRBJ1-1; 7 bases agree with TRBD1. The V gene end was trimmed by 4 bases and the J gene end by 3 bases; junction bases not matched to a gene: 5. Germline values: CDR1 MDHEN, CDR2 SYDVKM. The CDR3 is 14 amino acids. The DNA of the CDR3 is TGTGCCAGCAGTTCGACAGGGTTGTACACTGAAGCTTTCTTT. Its protein product is CASSSTGLYTEAFF.

This rearrangement joins TRBV28 to TRBJ2-2; D possibly corresponds to TRBD2 (6 bases). Germline values: CDR1 MDHEN, CDR2 SYDVKM. The CDR3 has 15 amino acids. V lost 3 bases and J lost 3, with 11 bases in between. CDR3 sequence: CASSLGEVDTGELFF. The CDR3 DNA is TGTGCCAGCAGTTTGGGGGAGGTCGACACCGGGGAGCTGTTTTTT.

This clone appeared once. This sequence joins TRBV5-1 and TRBJ2-7; D remains unclear. V was shortened by 0 bases and J by 2 bases, with 9 bases between the two germline ends. The CDR3 totals 14 residues. Germline loops: CDR1 SGHRS, CDR2 YFSETQ. CDR3 protein: CASSLGSNAYEQYF. DNA for the CDR3: TGCGCCAGCAGCTTGGGTAGCAATGCCTACGAGCAGTACTTC.

This sequence joins TRBV7-2 and TRBJ2-7; 8 nucleotides agree with TRBD1. Germline V gene lookup returns CDR1 SGHTA and CDR2 FQGNSA. J lost 3 bases, V lost 5 bases, and 9 bases had no gene match. The length of the CDR3 is 15 residues. CDR3 DNA sequence: TGTGCCAGCAGCCTCGACAGGGGTGTTGTCTACGAGCAGTACTTC. Encoded protein: CASSLDRGVVYEQYF.

The chain has TRBV7-6 and TRBJ2-7; 9 bases line up with TRBD1. Germline V CDR1 and CDR2: SGHVS, FNYEAQ. Germline trimming cut 5 bases from V and 3 bases from J; bases unmatched to any gene: 11. The CDR3 loop spans 16 amino acids. This CDR3 reads CASSLGIGTGYYEQYF. The CDR3, as DNA: TGTGCCAGCAGCCTAGGTATAGGGACAGGGTACTACGAGCAGTACTTC.

The chain employs TRBV19 and TRBJ1-4; 8 bases map to TRBD1. The V segment lost 4 bases and the J segment 5 bases; nucleotides outside the gene matches: 9. The CDR3 extends over 16 amino acids. The germline gives CDR1 LNHDA, CDR2 SQIVND (reference sequence). The CDR3 region is CASSRDRGRSNEKLFF. The CDR3 DNA sequence: TGTGCCAGTAGTAGAGACAGGGGTCGGAGCAATGAAAAACTGTTTTTT. Drawing the rest from reference TRBV19 and TRBJ1-4, the complete variable domain is DGGITQSPKYLFRKEGQNVTLSCEQNLNHDAMYWYRQDPGQGLRLIYYSQIVNDFQKGDIAEGYSVSREKKESFPLTVTSAQKNPTAFYLCASSRDRGRSNEKLFFGSGTQLSVL.

V is TRBV3-1 (or the pseudogene TRBV3-2) and J is TRBJ1-2; D unresolved. CDR1 is LGHDT and CDR2 is YNNKEL in the germline V gene (reference sequence). The CDR3 loop spans 14 amino acids. Trimming removed 0 bases at V and 6 bases at J, with 11 bases between. CDR3 in amino acids: CASSQDVRDDGYTF. The DNA for the CDR3 is TGTGCCAGCAGCCAAGATGTGAGGGATGATGGCTACACCTTC.

This sequence joins TRBV7-9 and TRBJ2-2; tentative D call: TRBD2 (5 bases). Trimming removed 5 bases at V and 7 bases at J, with 11 bases between. The CDR3 is 13 residues long. The germline CDR1 and CDR2 sequences are SEHNR and FQNEAQ (reference sequence). CDR3 protein: CASSLIEGGELFF. DNA of the CDR3: TGTGCCAGCAGCCTCATTGAGGGCGGGGAGCTGTTTTTT.

The chain carries TRBV6-5 and TRBJ1-4, with D unclear. This CDR3 has 13 amino acids. From germline, CDR1 is MNHEY and CDR2 SVGAGI. Trimming took off 2 bases at V and 7 bases at J, with 8 bases between the two ends. CDR3 sequence reads: CASSYVGSEKLFF. CDR3 nucleotide sequence: TGTGCCAGCAGTTACGTGGGGAGTGAAAAACTGTTTTTT.